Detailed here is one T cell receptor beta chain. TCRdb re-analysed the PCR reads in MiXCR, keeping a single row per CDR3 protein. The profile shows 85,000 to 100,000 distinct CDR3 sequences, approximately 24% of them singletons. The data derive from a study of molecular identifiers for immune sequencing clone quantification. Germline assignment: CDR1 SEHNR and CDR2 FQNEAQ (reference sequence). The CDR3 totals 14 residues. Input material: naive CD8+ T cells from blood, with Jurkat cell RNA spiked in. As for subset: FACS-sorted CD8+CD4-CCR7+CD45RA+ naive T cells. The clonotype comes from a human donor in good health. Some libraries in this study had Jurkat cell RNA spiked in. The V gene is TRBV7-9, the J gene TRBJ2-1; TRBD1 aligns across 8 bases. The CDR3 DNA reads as TGTACCGAAAAACCGGGACAGGAATACAATGAGCAGTTCTTC. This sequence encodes CTEKPGQEYNEQFF.